This T cell receptor (beta chain) is drawn from a study of CD8 T cells in ankylosing spondylitis. Study-wide points: In ankylosing spondylitis blood, a motif of several highly homologous TCR beta variants appeared characteristic.

V dropped 6 bases and J dropped 2 bases, with 11 bases sitting between them. The CDR3 contains 14 residues. This clonotype was recorded a few times. The antigen is unknown. TCRdb itself ran the 5' RACE reads through MiXCR, one entry per CDR3 protein. The sample contains around 770,000 distinct CDR3 sequences, about 20% of which appear only once. The chain uses TRBV12-3 or TRBV12-4 and TRBJ2-1; D call uncertain. Specimen: blood, either unsorted or a sorted T cell fraction (not recorded which). The sequence came from a male donor with ankylosing spondylitis. This CDR3 reads CASSSSDAYNEQFF. CDR3 sequence (DNA): TGTGCCAGCAGCTCCTCGGACGCCTACAATGAGCAGTTCTTC.